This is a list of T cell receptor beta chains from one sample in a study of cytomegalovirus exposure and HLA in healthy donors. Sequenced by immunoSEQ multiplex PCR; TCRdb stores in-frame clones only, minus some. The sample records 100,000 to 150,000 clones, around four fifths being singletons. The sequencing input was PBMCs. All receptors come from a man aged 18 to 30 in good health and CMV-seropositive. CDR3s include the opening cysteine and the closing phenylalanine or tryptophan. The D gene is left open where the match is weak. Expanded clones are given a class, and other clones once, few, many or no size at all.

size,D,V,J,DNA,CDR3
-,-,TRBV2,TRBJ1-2,TGTGCCAGCGGGGGGGGCAACACCTTC,CASGGGNTF
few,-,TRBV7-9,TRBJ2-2,TGTGCCAGCAGCGGAGGGGGGGGAGCATCGGCGAACACCGGGGAGCTGTTTTTT,CASSGGGGASANTGELFF
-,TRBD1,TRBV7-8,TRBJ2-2,TGTGCCAGCAGCACGACAGGGATAGACACCGGGGAGCTGTTTTTT,CASSTTGIDTGELFF
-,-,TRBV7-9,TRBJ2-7,TGTTCCAGCAGCGACCAGGTCTACGAGCAGTACTTC,CSSSDQVYEQYF
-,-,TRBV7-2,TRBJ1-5,TGTGCCAGCAGCCAGGACACCCTTAGCAATCAGCCCCAGCATTTT,CASSQDTLSNQPQHF
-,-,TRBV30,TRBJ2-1,TGTGCCTGGAGTCGGACTAACAATGAGCAGTTCTTC,CAWSRTNNEQFF
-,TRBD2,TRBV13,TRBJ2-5,TGTGCCAGCAGCCATGGACTAGCGGGACAACAAGAGACCCAGTACTTC,CASSHGLAGQQETQYF
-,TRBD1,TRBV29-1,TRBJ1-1,TGCAGCGTTATACAGGGGCCGCGAGAAACTTTCTTT,CSVIQGPRETFF
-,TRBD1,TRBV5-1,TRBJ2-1,TGCGCCAGCAGCTTGCAACTCCCCGGGACAGGGGTGAGCAATGAGCAGTTCTTC,CASSLQLPGTGVSNEQFF
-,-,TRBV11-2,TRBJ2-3,TGTGCCAGCAGCCTAGCCGGGGTAGGCACAGATACGCAGTATTTT,CASSLAGVGTDTQYF
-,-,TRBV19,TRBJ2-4,TGTGCCAGTAACCCAGCAGGTCTCGGAAACATTCAGTACTTC,CASNPAGLGNIQYF
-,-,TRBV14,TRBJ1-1,TGTGCCAGCAGCCAATCAACTAGAACTGAAGCTTTCTTT,CASSQSTRTEAFF
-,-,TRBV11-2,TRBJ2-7,TGTGCCAGCAGTTCTAACTATCCCTACGAGCAGTACTTC,CASSSNYPYEQYF
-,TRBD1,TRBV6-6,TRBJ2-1,TGTGCCAGCAGTGCGGACAGGGGACCCTACAATGAGCAGTTCTTC,CASSADRGPYNEQFF
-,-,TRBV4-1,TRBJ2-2,TGCGCCAGCAGCCAATCAAACACCGGGGAGCTGTTTTTT,CASSQSNTGELFF
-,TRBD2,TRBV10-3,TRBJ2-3,TGTGCCACAATAGCGGGGGATATCGATACGCAGTATTTT,CATIAGDIDTQYF
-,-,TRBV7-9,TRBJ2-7,TGTGCCAGCGAACCCCACAGAGACTCCTACGAGCAGTACTTC,CASEPHRDSYEQYF
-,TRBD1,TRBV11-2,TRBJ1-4,TGTGCCAGCAGTCGTTGGACAGGGTTTAATGAAAAACTGTTTTTT,CASSRWTGFNEKLFF
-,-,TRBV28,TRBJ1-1,TGTGCCAGCAGTTTATACAATGAAGCTTTCTTT,CASSLYNEAFF
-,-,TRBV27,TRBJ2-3,TGTGCCAGCAGTTCGACGGGGGTGTCTAGCACAGATACGCAGTATTTT,CASSSTGVSSTDTQYF
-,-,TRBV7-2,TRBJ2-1,TGTGCCAGCAGCTTAGCAGGAGCGGTGGCCTACAATGAGCAGTTCTTC,CASSLAGAVAYNEQFF
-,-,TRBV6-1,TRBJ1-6,TGTGCCAGCAGCGACAGAACCTATTCACCCCTCCACTTT,CASSDRTYSPLHF
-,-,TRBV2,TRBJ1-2,TGTGCCAGCAGGGCCCGGGACTATGGCTACACCTTC,CASRARDYGYTF
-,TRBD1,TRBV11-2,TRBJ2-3,TGTGCCAGCAGCCCCGGTTGGGTAACAGGGGCCACAGATACGCAGTATTTT,CASSPGWVTGATDTQYF
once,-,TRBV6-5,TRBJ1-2,TGTGCCAGCAGTTACTCCCCGAGGGCCAACTATGGCTACACCTTC,CASSYSPRANYGYTF
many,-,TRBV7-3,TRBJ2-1,TGTGCCAGCAGCTTACCCGTTGGGGGCGACTCCTACAATGAGCAGTTCTTC,CASSLPVGGDSYNEQFF
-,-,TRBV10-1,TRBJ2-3,TGCGCCAGCAGTGATAGTGGAACAGGGACGACAGATACGCAGTATTTT,CASSDSGTGTTDTQYF
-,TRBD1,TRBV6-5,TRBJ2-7,TGTGCCAGCAGTTACCAGACAGGGCCTAGTTGGTACGAGCAGTACTTC,CASSYQTGPSWYEQYF
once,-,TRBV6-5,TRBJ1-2,TGTGCCAGCAGTTACCGAGCTTCTAACTATGGCTACACCTTC,CASSYRASNYGYTF
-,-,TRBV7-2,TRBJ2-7,TGTGCCAGCAGCTACGACGACTCTTACTACGAGCAGTACTTC,CASSYDDSYYEQYF
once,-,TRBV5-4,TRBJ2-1,TGTGCCAGCAGCGGGCTTGTATCCGCCAATGAGCAGTTCTTC,CASSGLVSANEQFF
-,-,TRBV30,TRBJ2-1,TGTGCCTGGAGTAACGCGGGGTCCGGGGATGAGCAGTTCTTC,CAWSNAGSGDEQFF
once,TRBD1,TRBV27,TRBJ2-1,TGTGCCAGCAGTCCCCGCCCGGGGACAGGGTACAACAATGAGCAGTTCTTC,CASSPRPGTGYNNEQFF
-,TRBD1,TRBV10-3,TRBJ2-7,TGTGCCATCAGGGGACAGGCGTCCGTTTCCTACGAGCAGTACTTC,CAIRGQASVSYEQYF
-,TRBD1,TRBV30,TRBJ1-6,TGTGCCTGGAGTGGGGACAGCCTAACCTCACCCCTCCACTTT,CAWSGDSLTSPLHF
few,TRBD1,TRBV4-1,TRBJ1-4,TGCGCCAGCAGCCGTTCGACAGGGAGTAGTGAAAAACTGTTTTTT,CASSRSTGSSEKLFF
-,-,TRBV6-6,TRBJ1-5,TGTGCCAGCACCCGCACAGGGAATCAGCCCCAGCATTTT,CASTRTGNQPQHF
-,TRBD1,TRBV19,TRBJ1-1,TGTGCCAGTAGTTTCAACGCAGGGGGCGCGACTGAAGCTTTCTTT,CASSFNAGGATEAFF
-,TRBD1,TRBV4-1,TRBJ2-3,TGCGCCAGCAGCCAGGGAAGACAGGGCCCAGATACGCAGTATTTT,CASSQGRQGPDTQYF
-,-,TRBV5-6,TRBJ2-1,TGTGCCAGCAGCTCGGGAGCCGCTTACAATGAGCAGTTCTTC,CASSSGAAYNEQFF
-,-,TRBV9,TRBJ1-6,TGTGCCAGCCTAAGACCAACAGGTTTAGCACCCCTCCACTTT,CASLRPTGLAPLHF
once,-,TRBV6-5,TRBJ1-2,TGTGCCAGCAGTTACGACTACTATGGCTACACCTTC,CASSYDYYGYTF
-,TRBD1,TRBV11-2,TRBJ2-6,TGTGCCAGCAGCCCGGGACAGGGTGACTCTGGGGCCAACGTCCTGACTTTC,CASSPGQGDSGANVLTF
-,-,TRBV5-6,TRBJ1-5,TGTGCCAGCAGCATGGACAATAGCAATCAGCCCCAGCATTTT,CASSMDNSNQPQHF
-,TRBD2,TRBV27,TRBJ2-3,TGTGCCAGCAGTTTCGGGGGGTTTACAGATACGCAGTATTTT,CASSFGGFTDTQYF
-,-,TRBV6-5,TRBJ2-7,TGTGCCACAGGGGCCAACGAGCAGTACTTC,CATGANEQYF
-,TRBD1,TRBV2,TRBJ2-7,TGTGCCGGGTCCCCGGGACAGGGGGCTTACGAGCAGTACTTC,CAGSPGQGAYEQYF
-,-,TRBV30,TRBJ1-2,TGTGCCTGGAGTAAACAGGGCTATGGCTACACCTTC,CAWSKQGYGYTF
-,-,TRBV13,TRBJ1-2,TGTGCCAGCAGTCCGTACACGATAAACTATGGCTACACCTTC,CASSPYTINYGYTF
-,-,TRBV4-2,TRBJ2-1,TGTGCCGGCAGCCAAGATCAGGGCGGAAACTACAATGAGCAGTTCTTC,CAGSQDQGGNYNEQFF